A single TCR beta chain is shown here with its context. CDR1 LNHDA and CDR2 SQIVND come from the germline V gene (reference sequence). This CDR3 spans 18 amino acids. J gave up 0 bases and V 7 bases, and 13 bases lay outside the gene matches. These data come from a study of blood T cell repertoires in COVID-19. Generated by immunoSEQ multiplex PCR, the TCRdb table keeps only in-frame clones and is missing some. Here the sample spans some 76,000 clones, around 80% being singletons. This chain connects TRBV19 to TRBJ1-5; TRBD1 matches 9 bases. The sample was peripheral blood. The sequence was collected from a middle-aged man with COVID-19, enrolled during active disease. CDR3: CASTSSGTGFYSNQPQHF. DNA for the CDR3: TGTGCCAGTACCTCATCCGGGACAGGGTTTTATAGCAATCAGCCCCAGCATTTT.